This T cell receptor beta chain was captured in a study of CD8 T cells in Susac syndrome. Overall study: Among the Susac syndrome patients sequenced, over five had active disease and about eight were in remission.

Regarding this clonotype: Its antigen is still unknown.

Patients having Susac syndrome satisfied recently defined diagnostic criteria for definite or probable disease. RNA totalling roughly 0.5 to 1 ug underwent reverse transcription with random hexamers. TCRdb reanalysed the immunoSEQ multiplex PCR reads using MiXCR and keeps one entry per CDR3 protein. The repertoire includes about 75,000 distinct CDR3 sequences, approximately 93% of them detected once, and 0.52% sits in the top ten. Overall study results and limits: Susac-specific public clones were found in both the total CD8+ and the CD8+ TEMRA repertoires, with about 17 in the former and roughly 5 in the latter.

Sequenced input: CD8+ T cells from PBMCs. This clonotype was sampled from a human donor with Susac syndrome.

This CDR3 reads CASSDRGVRGNTIYF. In DNA form, the CDR3 reads TGTGCCAGCAGCGATCGAGGGGTGAGAGGAAACACCATATATTTT. This rearrangement joins TRBV11-2 to TRBJ1-3, with D perhaps matching TRBD1 (5 bases). There are 15 residues in the CDR3. The ends were cut back, 5 bases at V and 4 bases at J, with 15 bases in the middle. CDR1 and CDR2 from the germline V gene are SGHAT and FQNNGV.